This T cell receptor beta chain derives from a study of T cells expressing NK-cell markers. The CDR3 totals 15 residues. CDR1 and CDR2 from the germline V gene are KGHDR and SFDVKD. From its re-call of the 5' RACE reads, TCRdb lists each CDR3 protein once, without DNA. In total, the table holds roughly 300,000 distinct CDR3 sequences. The sample comprised blood T cells: a sorted CD56 or NKG2C T cell subset, CD4+ or CD8+ T cells, or bulk PBMC T cells (not recorded which). The chain carries TRBV24-1 and TRBJ2-5; no DNA is available, so the TRBD1 call from TCRdb remains unchecked. The clonotype originates from a woman between 18 and 75 years old in good health. This CDR3 reads CATSDITGGGWTQYF.